The rows below give T cell receptor beta chains drawn from one sample of a study of neurological immune-mediated disorders. MiXCR was run by TCRdb on the 5' RACE reads, yielding one entry per CDR3 protein. The sample consists of around 70,000 distinct CDR3 sequences, approximately 5.2% of them appearing once. The sequencing sample was made of PBMCs. The receptors stem from a man aged 18 to 30 with multiple sclerosis. Both conserved end residues are part of each CDR3. The D gene is left open where the match is weak.

V	D	J	CDR3
TRBV5-5	NA	TRBJ2-7	CASSYGASHSYEQYF
TRBV6-2/TRBV6-3	NA	TRBJ1-2	CASSFRDYGYTF
TRBV5-1	TRBD1	TRBJ1-6	CASSLEGQGINSPLHF
TRBV20-1	NA	TRBJ2-1	CSARARISYNEQFF
TRBV29-1	NA	TRBJ2-7	CSVVTGLKEQYF
TRBV12-3/TRBV12-4	NA	TRBJ2-3	CASSSDRSGTQYF
TRBV5-1	NA	TRBJ2-3	CASSKQGVFADTQYF
TRBV28	NA	TRBJ2-5	CASSLTRAQETQYF
TRBV9	NA	TRBJ2-2	CASSGYLYTGELFF
TRBV2	NA	TRBJ1-5	CASSSGWTVRDQPQHF
TRBV7-3	NA	TRBJ1-1	CASSPGAGNTEAFF
TRBV5-1	TRBD1	TRBJ1-4	CASSTGQTTTNEKLFF
TRBV9	NA	TRBJ2-3	CASSPRGLGGPDTQYF
TRBV3-1	TRBD2	TRBJ2-1	CASSPLGGGARNEQFF
TRBV7-8	NA	TRBJ2-7	CASSPSQGNYEQYF
TRBV12-3/TRBV12-4	NA	TRBJ2-2	CASQGLAIGELFF
TRBV20-1	NA	TRBJ1-1	CSASSVGAEAFF
TRBV28	TRBD2	TRBJ2-3	CASSEGLAGERGTDTQYF
TRBV20-1	TRBD2	TRBJ2-3	CSGRVAGTTSTDTQYF
TRBV7-6	TRBD1	TRBJ1-6	CASSPGTGYNSPLHF
TRBV30	NA	TRBJ1-1	CAWSAGPEAFF
TRBV6-2/TRBV6-3	NA	TRBJ1-1	CASRSTVNTEAFF
TRBV7-2	TRBD1	TRBJ2-7	CASRQGVSYEQYF
TRBV20-1	NA	TRBJ1-5	CSVRYQNQPQHF
TRBV11-2	NA	TRBJ1-2	CASSRFAMGTGGYTF
TRBV20-1	TRBD2	TRBJ2-1	CSAREAGAYNEQFF
TRBV7-2	TRBD1	TRBJ2-1	CASSLGQPPNEQFF
TRBV7-2	NA	TRBJ1-1	CASSLGSGMNTEAFF
TRBV7-7	NA	TRBJ1-4	CASSLKTGLNEKLFF
TRBV10-3	NA	TRBJ2-1	CAVHREGGNEQFF
TRBV18	NA	TRBJ1-2	CASSPRTVDGYTF
TRBV10-3	TRBD1	TRBJ2-2	CAIRAQGAAGELFF
TRBV7-8	NA	TRBJ2-1	CASSLGPDRDEQFF
TRBV29-1	NA	TRBJ2-2	CSVELGLSNTGELFF
TRBV20-1	TRBD2	TRBJ2-3	CSVSGGGTDTQYF
TRBV6-5	TRBD1	TRBJ1-5	CASSSTGVRGQPQNF
TRBV5-1	NA	TRBJ2-7	CASSLLQGRYEQYF
TRBV12-3/TRBV12-4	TRBD2	TRBJ2-1	CASSLLSGGNNEQFF
TRBV27	NA	TRBJ1-1	CASSSPQNTEAFF
TRBV10-3	NA	TRBJ2-5	CAISVAEETQYF
TRBV7-2	NA	TRBJ2-7	CASSSRSHDEQYF
TRBV20-1	NA	TRBJ1-5	CSARGPDYSNQPQNF
TRBV7-9	TRBD2	TRBJ2-4	CASSLLAGAGGAKNIQYF
TRBV9	TRBD2	TRBJ2-3	CASSSQGLAGADTQYF
TRBV7-3	NA	TRBJ1-1	CASSLKPRGGDTEAFF
TRBV18	NA	TRBJ2-2	CASSPFNGKDGELFF
TRBV5-1	NA	TRBJ2-3	CASRWDFSTDTQYF
TRBV27	TRBD1	TRBJ1-4	CASSIRGPGEKLFF
TRBV12-3/TRBV12-4	TRBD1	TRBJ2-1	CASASRDRGARPNNEQFF
TRBV9	TRBD2	TRBJ2-2	CASSGTSGNTGELFF
TRBV10-3	TRBD1	TRBJ2-7	CAISESNAGGFRAQYF
TRBV20-1	TRBD1	TRBJ2-3	CSAKDRGFSDTQYF